Listed below are T cell receptor beta chains from one sample, sequenced in a study of cytomegalovirus exposure and HLA in healthy donors. Some clones are missing from TCRdb's copy, which holds only in-frame ones; the method was immunoSEQ multiplex PCR. The table has about 130,000 clones, about three quarters seen once. Source material: PBMCs. These receptors all come from a woman aged 55 to 70 in good health and CMV-seropositive. Both conserved end residues are part of each CDR3.

TRBJ2-7 | TRBV7-2 | CASSQQRGGREQYF
TRBJ2-3 | TRBV13 | CASSPRTVTDTQYF
TRBJ1-2 | TRBV4-1 | CASSQGAGYGYTF
. | TRBV2 | CASKGTISYEQYF
TRBJ2-7 | TRBV10-3 | CAISEQGGYEQYF
TRBJ2-3 | TRBV5-1 | CASSRGTSGLLYTDTQYF
TRBJ2-7 | TRBV6-5 | CASRWDRMSYEQYF
TRBJ2-5 | TRBV19 | CASSIGSGGSVGETQYF
TRBJ1-1 | TRBV19 | CASSTHYRGGTEAFF
TRBJ2-1 | TRBV4-1 | CASSQGQGAANEQFF
TRBJ1-2 | TRBV7-3 | CASSLPRDYGYTF
TRBJ1-1 | TRBV13 | CASSPGDRENTEAFF
TRBJ2-2 | TRBV2 | CASTLIGELFF
TRBJ2-2 | TRBV4-2 | CASSQDGIRGTNTGELFF
TRBJ1-2 | TRBV28 | CASMREHGYTF
TRBJ1-3 | TRBV6-5 | CASSYSLDISGNTIYF
TRBJ1-4 | TRBV2 | CASSVQGEGNEKLFF
TRBJ2-3 | TRBV10-3 | CAISDHGQGRTDTQYF
TRBJ1-1 | TRBV7-2 | CASSFGGRGASTEAFF
TRBJ1-1 | TRBV10-2 | CASRYTGGNEAFF
TRBJ2-7 | TRBV27 | CASGRGANSYEQYF
TRBJ2-3 | TRBV5-1 | CASSSDRADTQYF
TRBJ2-3 | TRBV6-1 | CASSARDSLSTDTQYF
TRBJ1-2 | TRBV7-9 | CASSTGYTGNYGYTF
TRBJ1-1 | TRBV7-3 | CASSLGGAGGTEAFF
TRBJ1-5 | TRBV5-1 | CASSPITGVNQPQHF
TRBJ2-1 | TRBV10-2 | CASSGLAGGLNEQFF
TRBJ1-3 | TRBV5-1 | CASSPYSGNTIYF
TRBJ1-1 | TRBV2 | CASSEAGYTEAFF
TRBJ2-3 | TRBV5-4 | CASSLGWKRGGVGTQYF
TRBJ1-1 | TRBV18 | CASSPPHSNTEAFF
TRBJ1-2 | TRBV6-5 | CASSYSNNGQGGISTF
TRBJ2-7 | TRBV9 | CASSPSPSYEQYF
TRBJ2-7 | TRBV5-1 | CASSSQGAYEQYF
TRBJ1-6 | TRBV6-6 | CASNRQGVPSPLHF
TRBJ1-5 | TRBV4-1 | CASSQAISEGNQPQHF
TRBJ1-1 | TRBV11-2 | CASSPGAVSAEAFF
TRBJ1-5 | TRBV9 | CASSALGNNQPQHF
TRBJ1-2 | TRBV4-2 | CASSQGPAGYTF
TRBJ2-7 | TRBV6-1 | CASRPGQAFYEQYF
TRBJ2-1 | TRBV5-1 | CASSFYGTSEHNEQFF
TRBJ1-1 | TRBV21-1 | CASSKVGRYTEAFF
TRBJ2-2 | TRBV5-4 | CASSLTSGGAGELFF
TRBJ1-5 | TRBV2 | CASSEQELSNQPQHF
TRBJ2-1 | TRBV7-6 | CASSSLRSSSGGANEQFF
TRBJ1-1 | TRBV21-1 | CASSTSSLGQDTEAFF
TRBJ1-1 | TRBV6-6 | CASNMDRNTEAFF
TRBJ2-2 | TRBV6-5 | CASSYSAGDTGELFF
TRBJ1-2 | TRBV5-4 | CASSLETGSGGYTF
TRBJ1-4 | TRBV5-1 | CASSPGTGSTNEKLFF
TRBJ1-4 | TRBV12-5 | CASGPDSITTNEKLFF
TRBJ2-7 | TRBV9 | CASSPRAGLSYEQYF
TRBJ2-3 | TRBV4-2 | CASSQGTSSRTDTQYF
TRBJ1-5 | TRBV6-6 | CASSEQVHQPQHF
TRBJ1-1 | TRBV10-3 | CAISESWTEAFF
TRBJ1-5 | TRBV19 | CASSIVQGGNQPQHF
TRBJ1-1 | TRBV7-3 | CASSSQGNTEAFF
TRBJ2-7 | TRBV18 | CASSPLEDYEQYF
TRBJ2-7 | TRBV10-1 | CASSEVSQGEQYF